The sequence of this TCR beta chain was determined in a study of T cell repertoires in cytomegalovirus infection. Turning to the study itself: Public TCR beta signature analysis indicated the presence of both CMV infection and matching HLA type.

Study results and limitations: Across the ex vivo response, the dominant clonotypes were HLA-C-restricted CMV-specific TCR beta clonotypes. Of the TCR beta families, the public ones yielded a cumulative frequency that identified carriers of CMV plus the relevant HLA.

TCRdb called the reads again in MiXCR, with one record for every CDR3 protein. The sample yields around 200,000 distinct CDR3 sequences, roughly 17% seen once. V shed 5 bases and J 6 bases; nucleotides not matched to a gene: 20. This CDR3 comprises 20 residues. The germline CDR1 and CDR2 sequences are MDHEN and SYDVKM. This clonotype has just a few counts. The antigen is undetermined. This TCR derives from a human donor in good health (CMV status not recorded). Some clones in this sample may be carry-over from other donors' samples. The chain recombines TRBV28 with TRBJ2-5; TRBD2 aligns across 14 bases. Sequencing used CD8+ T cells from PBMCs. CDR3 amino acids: CASSGQGNMGLAGEGKTQYF. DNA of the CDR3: TGTGCCAGCAGTGGGCAGGGAAATATGGGACTAGCGGGGGAGGGGAAGACCCAGTACTTC.